This T cell receptor beta chain was sequenced for a study of shared clonotypes between healthy human individuals. Sequencing used immunoSEQ multiplex PCR; TCRdb keeps in-frame clones, though not all of them. Among 2.3 million or so clones listed, about 92% were seen once. The CD4+ fraction was divided into a CD45RA+ naive subset and a CD45RA-negative memory subset. From germline, CDR1 is SGHVS and CDR2 FQNEAQ. The CDR3 consists of 15 residues. The V gene lost 7 bases and the J gene lost 0 bases, with 15 bases spanning the gap. This TCR derives from a man aged 18-30 years in good health. Some clones in this sample may be carry-over from other donors' samples. The sequencing sample was made of naive CD4+ T cells from PBMCs. Stated subset: CD45RA+ positively selected. This chain uses TRBV7-8 with TRBJ1-1; D gene uncertain. This chain's CDR3 is CASTPLSTVNTEAFF. DNA for the CDR3: TGTGCCAGCACCCCCCTCTCGACCGTGAACACTGAAGCTTTCTTT.